The entry below describes one TCR beta chain. This clonotype occurred once. The target of this receptor is not known. Base qualities are not at hand, and no much larger clone is one base apart. A single read counts as weak evidence. The sample originates from a study of tumor-infiltrating lymphocytes in primary liver carcinoma (dated by TCRdb to the late 2010s). About the investigation overall: The five patients, three men and two women aged 30 to 69 years, had hepatocellular carcinoma (four) or combined HCC and intrahepatic cholangiocarcinoma (one). A total of 35 specimens from 5 patients went through TCRbeta repertoire sequencing, namely 25 tumor regions, 5 adjacent noncancerous liver tissues and 5 peripheral blood samples. Across five regions of each liver tumor, along with adjacent normal tissue and blood, the study brought together TCRbeta repertoire sequencing, expression microarrays and whole-exome sequencing. To link TCRbeta repertoire diversity to the local molecular phenotype, the roughly 23 tumor region samples were profiled with Agilent mRNA microarrays. Roughly 3.65 to 7.13 million productive TCRbeta reads were obtained per sample, and no significant difference in read depth was found between tissue types. The tumors of the five patients were staged as T1-T3 N0M0, with maximum diameters ranging from roughly 4 to 11 cm. Repertoires from technical replicates were highly reproducible, with mean shared-clone rates approximately 0.88 and correlation coefficients above 0.95.

Beyond this particular receptor, the publication reports: Just about 7.5-24% of top clones turned up in all five regions of a tumor, which suggests spatial heterogeneity among tumor-infiltrating T cells. The study included only a few patients, and the authors note findings should be validated in a larger study. Because only the TCR beta chain was sequenced and unpaired alpha chains were not captured, true repertoire diversity is likely underestimated. Compared with blood, tumors had a significantly larger share of the repertoire taken up by the top 250 clones (p = 0.039). Comparison of CD4+ and CD8+ T cell repertoires was precluded by the use of bulk unsorted samples. Pairs of tumor regions showed greater repertoire overlap (mean about 36%) than tumor-adjacent pairs (roughly 17%) or tumor-blood pairs (roughly 15%), which is consistent with antigen-driven expansion.

Using a constant-region primer and ProtoScript II reverse transcriptase, TCRbeta-specific cDNA was reverse-transcribed from 500 to 650 ng total RNA. Three nested multiplex PCR rounds, following a slightly modified ARM-PCR procedure, were used to build the TCRbeta libraries. The first two PCR rounds used multiplex TRBV1-TRBV30 forward primers with a Cbeta reverse primer, each for around 10 cycles. A final 25-cycle PCR with Deep VentR polymerase added sample barcodes and Illumina adapters. Before sequencing, amplicons of 200-500 bp were gel-purified using a QIAquick gel extraction kit. An Illumina HiSeq 2500 was used to sequence the TCRbeta amplicons, generating 250-bp paired-end reads. The original pipeline was this. Trimmomatic v0.33 was used to quality-trim the reads, and FLASH v1.2.11 was used to merge paired reads so that full CDR3 sequences could be recovered. V, D and J germline segments were assigned to the rearranged TCRbeta sequences by MiGEC v1.2.1b. VDJtools v1.0.0 computed clonotype statistics and Shannon-Wiener diversity indices. Except for diversity analysis, only each sample's 250 most abundant clonotypes were used in subsequent analyses to reduce sampling bias. TCRdb reworked the public reads: Q25 trimming with fastp, MiXCR clone assembly, productive beta chains retained. Here each entry gathers all rows of one CDR3 protein and keeps the most common genes and DNA. The V and J calls shown here were made by TCRdb, not taken from the authors' results. The sample data list roughly 100,000 distinct CDR3 sequences, and over 55% of these were observed just once. 9.5% of the sample is in the top ten clones.

Total RNA and DNA were co-extracted from 20-30 mg of bulk tissue with the AllPrep DNA/RNA mini kit, without cell sorting. Surgical resection was performed in China between late 2015 and early 2016 on about 5 patients with histopathologically diagnosed primary liver carcinoma. At the time of sampling, the patients were treatment-naive and had chronic HBV infection. Five spatially separated regions were sampled per tumor: superior, inferior, left-lateral and right-lateral poles, plus the tumor centre. Histology showed that every tumor sample contained more than 75% viable tumor cells. Fresh tumor and adjacent tissue pieces were bisected; one half was stored in RNAlater at -80°C, the other sent for histology. The CDR3, cysteine through phenylalanine, is 11 amino acids long. The retained sequence is limited to the CDR3, 33 bases, with the frame set at the first base. The germline V gene sets CDR1 to SQVTM and CDR2 to ANQGSEA. V is pared back by 8 bases and J by 9 bases, with 16 bases lying between the germline termini.

Recombination connected TRBV29-1 to TRBJ2-5; TRBD2 might be the D gene, on 5 matching bases. The sequenced sample was liver tumor tissue from sampling region 5. This specimen's cell subset or site label, interpreted: tumor region T5, tumor centre. This receptor was obtained from a woman in her sixties with primary liver carcinoma and hepatitis B virus infection. The CDR3 corresponds to CSLKVAEAQYF. The nucleotide sequence is given as TGCAGCCTCAAGGTGGCGGAGGCCCAGTACTTC. This CDR3, with the reference TRBV29-1 and TRBJ2-5 proteins standing in past its ends, gives the full variable domain SAVISQKPSRDICQRGTSLTIQCQVDSQVTMMFWYRQQPGQSLTLIATANQGSEATYESGFVIDKFPISRPNLTFSTLTVSNMSPEDSSIYLCSLKVAEAQYFGPGTRLLVL.